These 15 T cell receptor beta chains came from one sample sequenced in a study of T cells after yellow fever vaccination. TCRdb used MiXCR to reprocess the 5' RACE reads, holding one entry per CDR3 protein. The sample holds 400,000 or so distinct CDR3 sequences, more than 5.5% seen once. This specimen consisted of PBMCs, obtained 5 days after the yellow fever booster vaccination. These receptors were collected from a man aged 30-40 years who received the YFV17D yellow fever vaccine.

This clonotype was seen only a few times. The chain employs TRBV7-9 and TRBJ2-1, with D tentatively TRBD2 (7 bases). V lost 4 bases and J lost 7, with 23 bases in between. The length of the CDR3 is 17 residues. Germline V gene lookup returns CDR1 SEHNR and CDR2 FQNEAQ (reference sequence). The CDR3 loop reads CASSSPGGRRGSNEQFF. For the CDR3, the DNA is TGTGCCAGCAGCTCTCCCGGGGGGCGCAGGGGATCTAATGAGCAGTTCTTC.

This sequence joins TRBV20-1 and TRBJ2-5; D is unclear. CDR3 length: 12 residues. Germline loops: CDR1 DFQATT, CDR2 SNEGSKA (reference sequence). V lost 2 bases and J 3 bases, leaving 7 bases between the germline ends. The CDR3 sequence: CSARLAEETQYF. The CDR3 region has the DNA TGCAGTGCTAGATTGGCAGAAGAGACCCAGTACTTC.

This clonotype occurred many times. The CDR3 region is CACLGGTAYEQYF. DNA for the CDR3: TGTGCCTGCTTGGGGGGGACAGCCTACGAGCAGTACTTC. The V and J genes are TRBV30 and TRBJ2-7, with D perhaps being TRBD1 or TRBD2 (7 bases each). Trimming left V 6 bases short and J 2 bases short, with 14 bases between. Germline CDR1 is GTSNPN and CDR2 is SVGIG (reference sequence). The CDR3 is 13 residues long.

This clonotype showed up just a few times. The rearrangement links TRBV20-1 to TRBJ2-3; tentatively, D is TRBD2 (5 bases). Germline assignment: CDR1 DFQATT and CDR2 SNEGSKA (reference sequence). V was clipped by 3 bases and J by 6 bases, with 16 bases between them. The CDR3 has 14 residues. CDR3 DNA: TGCAGTGCTAGTTTGGTGGGAGTTGGGGATACGCAGTATTTT. Its translation is CSASLVGVGDTQYF.

This clonotype was observed at least ten times. The chain uses TRBV30 and TRBJ2-7; a possible D gene is TRBD2 (6 bases). The V gene's germline CDR1 is GTSNPN and CDR2 SVGIG (reference sequence). Trimming took off 2 bases at V and 8 bases at J, with 10 bases between the two ends. The CDR3 is made up of 11 amino acids. The CDR3 DNA reads TGTGCCTGGAGTCCCGGGAGAAAGCAGTACTTC. It codes for CAWSPGRKQYF.

The chain is built from TRBV24-1 and TRBJ2-4, with a possible D match to TRBD1 (6 bases). The germline gives CDR1 KGHDR, CDR2 SFDVKD. V lost 4 bases to trimming and J lost 8 bases, with 14 bases between them. This CDR3 spans 14 amino acids. The CDR3 protein is CATSDPGQSDIQYF. CDR3 nucleotide sequence: TGTGCCACCAGTGACCCTGGACAGTCGGACATTCAGTACTTC.

At least ten counts were recorded for this clonotype. The chain employs TRBV11-2 and TRBJ2-7, with 8 bases matching TRBD2. Germline V gives CDR1 SGHAT, CDR2 FQNNGV. V was pared by 5 bases and J by 2 bases, with 17 bases of the junction left unmatched. The CDR3 runs to 18 residues. CDR3 sequence (DNA): TGTGCCAGCAGCACCCCGGGACTACGTGCGGGAGGTGCCTACGAGCAGTACTTC. It specifies CASSTPGLRAGGAYEQYF.

The chain recombines TRBV5-6 with TRBJ2-2; D may be TRBD1 (5 bases). Trimming removed 0 bases at V and 6 bases at J, with 9 bases between. Germline V gives CDR1 SGHDT, CDR2 YYEEEE. The CDR3 covers 14 residues. The DNA of the CDR3 is TGTGCCAGCAGCTTGGTGGGGCAACCCGGGGAGCTGTTTTTT. Amino acids: CASSLVGQPGELFF.

This clonotype was counted a few times. The gene calls are TRBV23-1 and TRBJ1-5, with 7 positions matching TRBD1. TRBV23-1 is identified as an open reading frame with a role that is uncertain. Unmatched junction bases numbered 6, after V lost 5 bases and J lost 5 bases. The CDR3 sequence is 14 residues long. CDR3 region: CASSFRGSDQPQHF. The CDR3 nucleotides are TGCGCCAGCAGTTTCAGGGGGTCAGATCAGCCCCAGCATTTT.

There are many counts of this clonotype. The V gene is TRBV4-1, the J gene TRBJ2-3; D unclear. V lost 4 bases and J 7 bases, leaving 15 bases between the germline ends. The CDR3 contains 14 residues. CDR1 MGHRA and CDR2 YSYEKL come from the germline V gene. The CDR3 region is CASSLTARTHTQYF. DNA of the CDR3: TGCGCCAGCAGCCTTACCGCACGGACCCATACGCAGTATTTT.

This clonotype was seen ten or more times. This rearrangement joins TRBV9 to TRBJ2-1; D may be TRBD1 (6 bases). The germline V gene encodes CDR1 SGDLS and CDR2 YYNGEE. The CDR3 is 15 amino acids. Trimming pared 5 bases from V and 0 bases from J, leaving 12 bases between. The CDR3 DNA reads as TGTGCCAGCAGTCAGGGGCCCCACTCCTACAATGAGCAGTTCTTC. Translated: CASSQGPHSYNEQFF.

This clonotype has a handful of counts. The chain has TRBV6-2 or TRBV6-3 and TRBJ2-5; no clear D. This CDR3 is 15 amino acids long. V was cut by 4 bases and J by 1 base, with 13 bases left in between. Germline-derived CDR1 and CDR2 are MNHEY and SVGEGT. In nucleotides, the CDR3 is TGTGCCAGCAGTTCCGTCCAAGCCCCCCAAGAGACCCAGTACTTC. This codes for CASSSVQAPQETQYF.

This clonotype showed up many times. The chain couples TRBV5-1 to TRBJ2-2, with D perhaps TRBD1 or TRBD2 (5 bases each). The germline V and J ends were trimmed by 6 bases and 4 bases, with 19 bases remaining between them. The length of the CDR3 is 16 residues. CDR1 and CDR2 (germline): SGHRS, YFSETQ. CDR3 in DNA: TGCGCCAGCACCAATAGGGGAGTGGAGTCCACCGGGGAGCTGTTTTTT. Encoded protein: CASTNRGVESTGELFF.

The chain couples TRBV27 to TRBJ2-7; 10 nucleotides match TRBD2. CDR3 length equals 15 residues. Looked up from germline, CDR1 is MNHEY and CDR2 is SMNVEV (reference sequence). V trimming: 6 bases; J trimming: 6 bases; junction bases outside the gene matches: 11. CDR3 nucleotides: TGTGCCAGCAGGCCTGGGGTGGGACTAGCGTTCGAGCAGTACTTC. Translating it yields CASRPGVGLAFEQYF.

This clonotype was counted at least ten times. The rearrangement uses TRBV23-1 and TRBJ2-7; TRBD2 aligns across 10 bases. TRBV23-1 belongs to the ORF category, with a function that is uncertain. With V trimmed by 1 base and J by 5 bases, 5 bases remained unmatched. The CDR3 runs to 15 residues. The DNA of the CDR3 is TGCGCCAGCAGTCAATACAAGCGGGAGGGCGACGAGCAGTACTTC. The encoded protein is CASSQYKREGDEQYF.